This paragraph covers one T cell receptor (beta chain) sequence. What it binds is not known. This sample was included in a study of T cell responses to AZD1222 COVID-19 vaccine. Study-level information: Pooling covered second doses at about 4 or about 12 weeks.

This CDR3 has 13 residues. V was clipped by 6 bases and J by 5 bases; unmatched bases: 1. The V gene's germline CDR1 is MNHEY and CDR2 SMNVEV (reference sequence). Some clones are missing from TCRdb's copy, which holds only in-frame ones; the method was immunoSEQ multiplex PCR. The sample records under 140,000 clones, nearly 90% being singletons. Findings of the study overall: The donor cohort was predominantly white British with a female majority, and clonal diversity may have been underestimated. Repertoires were obtained solely post-peak T cell response. With two AZD1222 doses given, Spike-specific TCR breadth and depth both rose.

The sequences come from peripheral blood, collected on day 0 of AZD1222 vaccination. The V and J genes are TRBV27 and TRBJ1-5; 10 bases map to TRBD1. The sequence came from an adult in good health. The chain's CDR3 is CASRTGGHQPQHF. The CDR3 DNA sequence: TGTGCCAGCAGGACAGGGGGCCATCAGCCCCAGCATTTT.